A selection of T cell receptor beta chains follows, all from one sample in a study of blood T cell repertoires in COVID-19. Sequencing was performed with immunoSEQ multiplex PCR; in TCRdb, only in-frame clones are kept and a portion is missing. This sample has roughly 250,000 clones, with 80% to 90% found just once. Sequencing used PBMCs or T cells enriched from blood (not recorded which). Receptor source: a woman in her forties who had been exposed to COVID-19. CDR3s include the opening cysteine and the closing phenylalanine or tryptophan. The order of the fields is CDR3 protein, CDR3 DNA, CDR3 length, D gene, J gene, V gene, clone size. The D gene is left open where the match is weak. Clone size is given for some rows only: seen once, a few or many times, or a class if the clone is expanded.

CDR3aa: CARGARCPRNTEAFF; CDR3nt: TGTGCCAGGGGAGCAAGGTGTCCGAGGAACACTGAAGCTTTCTTT; len: 15; d_gene: -; j_gene: TRBJ1-1; v_gene: TRBV28; abundance: -
CDR3aa: CASRMGGNNQPQHF; CDR3nt: TGTGCCAGTAGGATGGGGGGTAACAATCAGCCCCAGCATTTT; len: 14; d_gene: -; j_gene: TRBJ1-5; v_gene: TRBV19; abundance: once
CDR3aa: CASQDRSTDTQYF; CDR3nt: TGTGCCAGCCAGGACAGAAGCACAGATACGCAGTATTTT; len: 13; d_gene: -; j_gene: TRBJ2-3; v_gene: TRBV27; abundance: -
CDR3aa: CASSYRDRGVYEQFF; CDR3nt: TGTGCCAGCAGTTACCGGGACAGGGGTGTCTATGAGCAGTTCTTC; len: 15; d_gene: TRBD1; j_gene: TRBJ2-1; v_gene: TRBV6-5; abundance: once
CDR3aa: CASSPRTGDKGYTF; CDR3nt: TGTGCCAGCAGCCCCAGGACCGGGGACAAAGGCTACACCTTC; len: 14; d_gene: -; j_gene: TRBJ1-2; v_gene: TRBV7-8; abundance: -
CDR3aa: CASSVSGRLASETQYF; CDR3nt: TGTGCCAGCAGCGTATCTGGAAGACTAGCGTCGGAGACCCAGTACTTC; len: 16; d_gene: TRBD2; j_gene: TRBJ2-5; v_gene: TRBV9; abundance: -
CDR3aa: CASSLDVGQGFTGELFF; CDR3nt: TGTGCCAGCAGCTTGGATGTGGGACAGGGTTTCACCGGGGAGCTGTTTTTT; len: 17; d_gene: TRBD1; j_gene: TRBJ2-2; v_gene: TRBV5-5; abundance: -
CDR3aa: CASTSIMNTEAFF; CDR3nt: TGTGCCAGCACCTCTATAATGAACACTGAAGCTTTCTTT; len: 13; d_gene: -; j_gene: TRBJ1-1; v_gene: TRBV27; abundance: -
CDR3aa: CASPTWLDSNQPQHF; CDR3nt: TGCGCCAGCCCGACTTGGTTGGATAGCAATCAGCCCCAGCATTTT; len: 15; d_gene: -; j_gene: TRBJ1-5; v_gene: TRBV23-1; abundance: once
CDR3aa: CASNSPRTGHPGANVLTF; CDR3nt: TGTGCCAGCAACTCACCTCGGACAGGGCATCCTGGGGCCAACGTCCTGACTTTC; len: 18; d_gene: TRBD1; j_gene: TRBJ2-6; v_gene: TRBV28; abundance: -
CDR3aa: CASSPSHTGQDGELFF; CDR3nt: TGCGCCAGCAGCCCGAGCCATACAGGGCAAGACGGGGAGCTGTTTTTT; len: 16; d_gene: -; j_gene: TRBJ2-2; v_gene: TRBV4-3; abundance: -
CDR3aa: CASNRMGTGTGNTIYF; CDR3nt: TGTGCCAGCAACCGAATGGGAACAGGAACTGGAAACACCATATATTTT; len: 16; d_gene: -; j_gene: TRBJ1-3; v_gene: TRBV28; abundance: -
CDR3aa: CASSLYFGGTDTQYF; CDR3nt: TGTGCCAGCAGTTTATACTTCGGGGGCACAGATACGCAGTATTTT; len: 15; d_gene: -; j_gene: TRBJ2-3; v_gene: TRBV28; abundance: -
CDR3aa: CASRPGLGRGPDGYTF; CDR3nt: TGTGCCAGCAGACCGGGACTAGGAAGGGGACCCGATGGCTACACCTTC; len: 16; d_gene: -; j_gene: TRBJ1-2; v_gene: TRBV6-4; abundance: -
CDR3aa: CASSKGTSPFSNNEQFF; CDR3nt: TGTGCCAGTAGTAAAGGGACTTCTCCCTTCTCTAACAATGAGCAGTTCTTC; len: 17; d_gene: -; j_gene: TRBJ2-1; v_gene: TRBV19; abundance: once
CDR3aa: CASSLNRLDRASMNTEAFF; CDR3nt: TGTGCCAGCAGCTTAAACAGACTAGACAGGGCCAGCATGAACACTGAAGCTTTCTTT; len: 19; d_gene: TRBD1; j_gene: TRBJ1-1; v_gene: TRBV11-2; abundance: -
CDR3aa: CASSASGGSGYTF; CDR3nt: TGTGCCAGCAGCGCCTCGGGTGGATCTGGCTACACCTTC; len: 13; d_gene: -; j_gene: TRBJ1-2; v_gene: TRBV7-2; abundance: -
CDR3aa: CASSQTGGNTEAFF; CDR3nt: TGTGCCAGCAGCCAAACAGGGGGGAACACTGAAGCTTTCTTT; len: 14; d_gene: TRBD1; j_gene: TRBJ1-1; v_gene: TRBV7-2; abundance: -
CDR3aa: CASSYVQFTDTQYF; CDR3nt: TGTGCCAGCAGTTACGTACAGTTCACAGATACGCAGTATTTT; len: 14; d_gene: -; j_gene: TRBJ2-3; v_gene: TRBV6-5; abundance: -
CDR3aa: CATKAGQTNTGELFF; CDR3nt: TGTGCCACCAAGGCAGGACAGACGAACACCGGGGAGCTGTTTTTT; len: 15; d_gene: -; j_gene: TRBJ2-2; v_gene: TRBV24-1; abundance: -
CDR3aa: CASSQEQGFGGANVLTF; CDR3nt: TGTGCCAGCAGCCAAGAGCAGGGTTTTGGAGGGGCCAACGTCCTGACTTTC; len: 17; d_gene: -; j_gene: TRBJ2-6; v_gene: TRBV4-2; abundance: -
CDR3aa: CASSETGVTEAFF; CDR3nt: TGTGCCAGCAGCGAAACAGGGGTCACTGAAGCTTTCTTT; len: 13; d_gene: TRBD1; j_gene: TRBJ1-1; v_gene: TRBV9; abundance: -
CDR3aa: CASGFGGAEAFF; CDR3nt: TGTGCTAGTGGTTTTGGAGGGGCTGAAGCTTTCTTT; len: 12; d_gene: -; j_gene: TRBJ1-1; v_gene: TRBV12-5; abundance: -
CDR3aa: CASSLQGIGMGGYTF; CDR3nt: TGTGCCAGCAGCTTACAGGGGATCGGGATGGGTGGCTACACCTTC; len: 15; d_gene: -; j_gene: TRBJ1-2; v_gene: TRBV7-9; abundance: -
CDR3aa: CASSPGVPPTNSPLHF; CDR3nt: TGTGCCAGTAGTCCGGGAGTTCCTCCGACTAATTCACCCCTCCACTTT; len: 16; d_gene: -; j_gene: TRBJ1-6; v_gene: TRBV19; abundance: -
CDR3aa: CASSEAPRVETQYF; CDR3nt: TGTGCCAGCAGTGAAGCCCCCAGGGTCGAGACCCAGTACTTC; len: 14; d_gene: -; j_gene: TRBJ2-5; v_gene: TRBV6-1; abundance: -
CDR3aa: CASSFRTGVGGNQPQHF; CDR3nt: TGTGCTAGCAGCTTCCGTACAGGGGTGGGGGGCAATCAGCCCCAGCATTTT; len: 17; d_gene: TRBD1; j_gene: TRBJ1-5; v_gene: TRBV7-7; abundance: once
CDR3aa: CASSLNAGANYGYTF; CDR3nt: TGTGCCAGCAGCTTAAATGCAGGGGCCAACTATGGCTACACCTTC; len: 15; d_gene: -; j_gene: TRBJ1-2; v_gene: TRBV7-2; abundance: -
CDR3aa: CASSNHGGHNYGYTF; CDR3nt: TGTGCCAGCAGCAATCACGGAGGGCACAACTATGGCTACACCTTC; len: 15; d_gene: -; j_gene: TRBJ1-2; v_gene: TRBV28; abundance: -
CDR3aa: CASSPGGNYGYTF; CDR3nt: TGTGCCAGCTCACCAGGGGGCAACTATGGCTACACCTTC; len: 13; d_gene: -; j_gene: TRBJ1-2; v_gene: TRBV18; abundance: -
CDR3aa: CASSPLYRRDEKLFF; CDR3nt: TGTGCCAGCAGTCCTTTATACAGGAGGGATGAAAAACTGTTTTTT; len: 15; d_gene: -; j_gene: TRBJ1-4; v_gene: TRBV27; abundance: -
CDR3aa: CASSFTSPGQGAEEQFF; CDR3nt: TGTGCCAGCAGCTTCACTTCTCCGGGACAGGGGGCGGAAGAGCAGTTCTTC; len: 17; d_gene: TRBD1; j_gene: TRBJ2-1; v_gene: TRBV7-3; abundance: -
CDR3aa: CASSFFGGVLNSPLHF; CDR3nt: TGTGCCAGCAGTTTCTTTGGGGGGGTTTTGAATTCACCCCTCCACTTT; len: 16; d_gene: -; j_gene: TRBJ1-6; v_gene: TRBV27; abundance: -
CDR3aa: CSVGVLRGEIYF; CDR3nt: TGCAGCGTTGGGGTACTTCGGGGGGAGATATATTTT; len: 12; d_gene: -; j_gene: TRBJ1-3; v_gene: TRBV29-1; abundance: -
CDR3aa: CASSPKLSRNEQFF; CDR3nt: TGTGCCAGCAGCCCCAAACTAAGCCGCAATGAGCAGTTCTTC; len: 14; d_gene: -; j_gene: TRBJ2-1; v_gene: TRBV5-1; abundance: -
CDR3aa: CASRVGDRGRTDEQYF; CDR3nt: TGTGCCAGCAGAGTTGGGGACAGGGGGCGAACAGACGAGCAGTACTTC; len: 16; d_gene: TRBD1; j_gene: TRBJ2-7; v_gene: TRBV7-2; abundance: -
CDR3aa: CASSLKWGDYTF; CDR3nt: TGTGCCAGCAGCTTAAAATGGGGGGACTACACCTTC; len: 12; d_gene: -; j_gene: TRBJ1-2; v_gene: TRBV7-3; abundance: -